This TCR beta chain was sequenced during a study of control samples from healthy donors and cancer patients. Measured with immunoSEQ multiplex PCR; TCRdb has only the in-frame clones, and not every one. Altogether tens of thousands of clones are present, more than 75% being singletons, with the ten largest covering around 15%. The sequencing input was blood. The receptor was isolated from a man aged 50 to 59 in good health.

CDR3 protein: CASSRKTSGEQETQYF. The CDR3 bases are TGTGCCAGCAGCCGAAAAACTAGCGGGGAACAAGAGACCCAGTACTTC. The rearrangement joins TRBV5-4 to TRBJ2-5; 10 bases are shared with TRBD2. Looked up from germline, CDR1 is SGHNT and CDR2 is YYREEE (reference sequence). V shed 4 bases, J shed 2 bases, and the junction held 8 bases outside the gene matches. CDR3 size: 16 residues.